This entry describes one T cell receptor (beta chain). Its target is not known. The data were taken from a study of cytomegalovirus exposure and HLA in healthy donors. 60 Vbeta and 13 Jbeta primers were used in PCR. Data came from immunoSEQ multiplex PCR; TCRdb stores just in-frame clones and leaves some out. The data contain under 200,000 clones, approximately 81% of them seen just once; the ten biggest clones take up 1.5% to 2%. Study-wide findings and caveats: Despite most TCR sequences being rare, some public TCRs occurred in many donors.

Sequenced: PBMCs. This sequence originates from a man between 18 and 29 years old in good health and CMV-seronegative.

CDR3 nucleotide sequence: TGTGCCAGCAGTTACTCCGGGCAGGGGAACACCGGGGAGCTGTTTTTT. Translating it yields CASSYSGQGNTGELFF. The chain couples TRBV6-6 to TRBJ2-2; a possible D gene is TRBD1 (5 bases). The CDR3 is made up of 16 amino acids. Trimming pared 0 bases from V and 1 base from J, leaving 9 bases between. Germline CDR1 reads MNHNY; CDR2 reads SVGAGI (reference sequence).